These T cell receptor beta chains were read from a single sample in a study of control samples from healthy donors and cancer patients. The assay was immunoSEQ multiplex PCR, and TCRdb's table has in-frame clones only and misses some. The sample carries approximately 150,000 clones, about 91% recorded once. Sequences were obtained from blood. The receptors stem from a man younger than 35 in good health. Each CDR3 is given with its conserved first and last residue. A D gene is named only where the DNA matches it firmly. Clone size is given for some rows only: seen once, a few or many times, or a class if the clone is expanded.

>-|TRBD2|TRBJ2-3|TRBV6-2/TRBV6-3
TGTGCCAGCAGTTACCCCGGAACTAGCGGGGGGTCTGCAGATACGCAGTATTTT
CASSYPGTSGGSADTQYF
>-|-|TRBJ1-1|TRBV20-1
TGCAGTGCTAGTTCGGGGACTGAAGCTTTCTTT
CSASSGTEAFF
>-|TRBD2|TRBJ2-1|TRBV3-1/TRBV3-2
TGTGCCAGCAGCCAAGTACGGACTAGTGGGAATGAGCAGTTCTTC
CASSQVRTSGNEQFF
>once|-|TRBJ1-2|TRBV11-2
TGTGCCAGCAGCGGTACCCGGGACGGAAACTATGGCTACACCTTC
CASSGTRDGNYGYTF
>-|-|TRBJ2-5|TRBV21-1
TGTGCCAGCAGCACAACGGACGGTGCCCAAGAGACCCAGTACTTC
CASSTTDGAQETQYF
>once|TRBD2|TRBJ2-1|TRBV19
TGTGCCAGTAGTATAATATTGGGGGGGGATCACAATGAGCAGTTCTTC
CASSIILGGDHNEQFF
>few|-|TRBJ2-7|TRBV27
TGTGCCAGCAGTTTTTCGGAATCTTCCTACGAGCAGTACTTC
CASSFSESSYEQYF
>-|-|TRBJ2-7|TRBV6-5
TGTGCCAGCAGGCGGGGTCAAATCTACGAGCAGTACTTC
CASRRGQIYEQYF
>-|TRBD2|TRBJ2-7|TRBV7-2
TGTGCCAGCAGCCTCCCGGGACTAGCGGGGGGCTACGAGCAGTACTTC
CASSLPGLAGGYEQYF
>-|TRBD1|TRBJ2-1|TRBV7-9
TGTGCCAGCAGCCTCCGGGACAGGGGTCCGAATGAGCAGTTCTTC
CASSLRDRGPNEQFF
>once|-|TRBJ2-7|TRBV11-2
TGTGCCAGCAGCTTAGGCGAGATCTCCTACGAGCAGTACTTC
CASSLGEISYEQYF
>-|-|TRBJ2-5|TRBV5-1
TGCGCCAGCAGCTTGGCGCGTCCGGAGACCCAGTACTTC
CASSLARPETQYF
>once|TRBD2|TRBJ2-3|TRBV18
TGTGCCAGCTCACCACGTGGACTAGCGGGGAGGTCGGATACGCAGTATTTT
CASSPRGLAGRSDTQYF
>-|-|TRBJ2-1|TRBV4-2
TGTGCCAGCAGCCAAGAGGTCAACAACGAAGGCAATGAGCAGTTCTTC
CASSQEVNNEGNEQFF
>-|TRBD1|TRBJ2-7|TRBV7-9
TGTGCCAGCAGCTTCTCCGGGACAGCCTCCTACGAGCAGTACTTC
CASSFSGTASYEQYF
>-|TRBD2|TRBJ2-5|TRBV19
TGTGCCAGTAGCACTAGCGGGCAAGAGACCCAGTACTTC
CASSTSGQETQYF
>once|TRBD1|TRBJ2-2|TRBV29-1
TGCAGCGTTGAAATTAGACAGGGGCGCACCGGGGAGCTGTTTTTT
CSVEIRQGRTGELFF
>-|TRBD1|TRBJ1-2|TRBV4-1
TGCGCCAGCAGTCGGACAGGGACTGGTGGCTACACCTTC
CASSRTGTGGYTF
>once|-|TRBJ1-2|TRBV24-1
TGTGCCACCAGTGACGCGACTGATCTAGCGGTTCGGGGCTACACCTTC
CATSDATDLAVRGYTF
>-|-|TRBJ2-5|TRBV28
TGTGCCAGCAGTCGCGACAGAGTTAGTATCGAGACCCAGTACTTC
CASSRDRVSIETQYF
>-|TRBD2|TRBJ2-3|TRBV19
TGTGCCAGTAGTATGACTAGCGGGGGCACAGATACGCAGTATTTT
CASSMTSGGTDTQYF
>once|-|TRBJ2-7|TRBV4-2
TGTGCCAGCAGCCAAGTAGTCCCCTCCCCTAGACACGAGCAGTACTTC
CASSQVVPSPRHEQYF
>-|-|TRBJ2-5|TRBV5-6
TGTGCCAGCAGCTTGGCTAACGGGCCCCTCGGGACCCAGTACTTC
CASSLANGPLGTQYF
>-|TRBD2|TRBJ2-1|TRBV7-2
TGTGCCAGCAGCTTAATACTAGCGGGGAAGCAGTTCTTC
CASSLILAGKQFF
>-|-|TRBJ1-1|TRBV28
TGTGCCAGCAGTTTCCACGGCGACACTGAAGCTTTCTTT
CASSFHGDTEAFF
>-|TRBD1|TRBJ2-1|TRBV7-9
TGTGCCAGCGCTGCGGGACAGGGTCACAATGAGCAGTTCTTC
CASAAGQGHNEQFF
>-|-|TRBJ2-7|TRBV7-7
TGTGCCAGCAGCTTGGGAAAAGGCTACGAGCAGTACTTC
CASSLGKGYEQYF
>once|TRBD2|TRBJ2-1|TRBV5-4
TGTGCCAGCAGCTTGGCGGCTAGCGGAGGCGATGAGCAGTTCTTC
CASSLAASGGDEQFF
>once|-|TRBJ2-3|TRBV3-1/TRBV3-2
TGTGCCAGCAGCCTCCGCGTGGGGGGGGCCTCAGATACGCAGTATTTT
CASSLRVGGASDTQYF
>-|TRBD1|TRBJ2-5|TRBV30
TGTGCCTGGAGCCCCGACAGGGGGCCCGTCGAGACCCAGTACTTC
CAWSPDRGPVETQYF
>-|TRBD2|TRBJ2-3|TRBV5-1
TGCGCCAGTCGGGAGGCCTTTGACACAGATACGCAGTATTTT
CASREAFDTDTQYF
>-|-|TRBJ2-3|TRBV5-1
TGCGCCAGCAGCTTGGGTGGGGGAACAGATACGCAGTATTTT
CASSLGGGTDTQYF
>once|TRBD1|TRBJ1-6|TRBV28
TGTGCCAGCAGCACGTCAGGGGGGGTGAATTCACCCCTCCACTTT
CASSTSGGVNSPLHF
>few|-|TRBJ2-7|TRBV6-6
TGTGCCAGCGGTTTAGGTAACTCCTACGAGCAGTACTTC
CASGLGNSYEQYF
>-|-|TRBJ1-2|TRBV7-2
TGTGCCAGCAGACCCGGGACCCAAACCGGCTACACCTTC
CASRPGTQTGYTF
>-|-|TRBJ1-1|TRBV4-2
TGTGCCAGCAGCCAAGATCGGGGTAGGAACACTGAAGCTTTCTTT
CASSQDRGRNTEAFF
>-|-|TRBJ2-2|TRBV9
TGTGCCAGCAGCGTAGCTACGCAGGGCCTGGTTTCCACCGGGGAGCTGTTTTTT
CASSVATQGLVSTGELFF
>once|-|TRBJ2-7|TRBV30
TGTGCCTGGAGTGTACAAGCGGTCTACTACGAGCAGTACTTC
CAWSVQAVYYEQYF
>-|-|TRBJ1-2|TRBV6-2/TRBV6-3
TGTGCCAGCAGCCCAGGACACGCCGGGAGGAGGACCTTC
CASSPGHAGRRTF
>once|-|TRBJ1-1|TRBV28
TGTGCCAGCAGTTTATATTCCCTCGGGGGTAGGAACACTGAAGCTTTCTTT
CASSLYSLGGRNTEAFF
>-|-|TRBJ2-7|TRBV19
TGTGCCAGTAGTACCCAAGTGGATGCCTACGAGCAGTACTTC
CASSTQVDAYEQYF
>-|TRBD1|TRBJ1-2|TRBV7-2
TGTGCCAGCAGCTTACCGTCTCAGGGGGCTGGCTACACCTTC
CASSLPSQGAGYTF
>-|TRBD1|TRBJ1-5|TRBV6-2/TRBV6-3
TGTGCCAGCAGTTTGGGGACAGCAGATCAGCCCCAGCATTTT
CASSLGTADQPQHF
>-|-|TRBJ2-3|TRBV7-9
TGTGCCAGCCCATCGGAGGGGCCCACAGATACGCAGTATTTT
CASPSEGPTDTQYF
>-|-|TRBJ1-2|TRBV21-1
TGTGCCACTAAGAAAAGATCGGGACAGGGGGGCTACACCTTC
CATKKRSGQGGYTF
>-|TRBD1|TRBJ1-4|TRBV27
TGTGCCAGCGCGAAGCAGGGGGCAACTAATGAAAAACTGTTTTTT
CASAKQGATNEKLFF
>-|-|TRBJ2-7|TRBV27
TGTGCCAGCAGTTACTCCGGGAGCCTCTACGAGCAGTACTTC
CASSYSGSLYEQYF
>-|-|TRBJ2-1|TRBV3-1/TRBV3-2
TGTGCCAGCAGCCAAGTCAGGGGTCGCAATGAGCAGTTCTTC
CASSQVRGRNEQFF
>-|-|TRBJ1-6|TRBV5-1
TGCGCCAGCACCGACACCCAGGGGAATAATTCACCCCTCCACTTT
CASTDTQGNNSPLHF